One sample yielded the 13 T cell receptor beta chains listed below, sequenced in a study of spatial heterogeneity in lung cancer. The time point is: sample taken at primary tumor resection. A single record per CDR3 protein comes from TCRdb applying MiXCR to the 5' RACE reads. This table has under 15,000 distinct CDR3 sequences, approximately 3.8% appearing once. The starting material was PBMCs, obtained at surgery. These receptors were taken from a male donor with early-stage non-small cell lung cancer.

This clonotype was seen many times. V usage is TRBV6-5 and J usage is TRBJ2-5, with D maybe TRBD1 (7 bases). The CDR3 sequence is 13 residues long. Germline V CDR1 and CDR2: MNHEY, SVGAGI. V lost 5 bases, J lost 7 bases, and 14 bases lay in between. This CDR3 reads CASSGGTAWTQYF. In DNA, the CDR3 is TGTGCCAGCAGTGGCGGGACAGCGTGGACCCAGTACTTC.

On this clonotype itself: A junction end diverges from the germline sequence, so it may reflect a read error. The genes are TRBV27 and TRBJ2-5, with D maybe TRBD2 (5 bases). Germline V gene data show CDR1 as MNHEY and CDR2 as SMNVEV (reference sequence). The CDR3 spans 12 residues. In DNA, the CDR3 is TGTGCCAGCGGAGGCCTCCAAGAGATCCAGTACTTC. Its translation is CASGGLQEIQYF.

This clonotype came up many times. This chain joins TRBV5-1 and TRBJ1-6; D is unresolved. CDR1 SGHRS and CDR2 YFSETQ come from the germline V gene. V was shortened by 1 base and J by 8 bases, with 10 bases between the two germline ends. The CDR3 extends over 14 amino acids. The CDR3, as DNA: TGCGCCAGCAGCTTGACCCACGTTGATTCACCCCTCCACTTT. It codes for CASSLTHVDSPLHF.

This clonotype was seen repeatedly, ten times or more. The chain joins TRBV28 to TRBJ2-7, with 11 positions matching TRBD2. The ends lost 5 bases at V and 4 bases at J; junction bases unmatched: 1. CDR1 is MDHEN and CDR2 is SYDVKM in the germline V gene. The CDR3 is 13 residues long. The DNA for the CDR3 is TGTGCCAGCAGTCCTAGCGGGAGGTACGAGCAGTACTTC. This sequence encodes CASSPSGRYEQYF. The complete variable domain, with remaining parts taken from reference TRBV28 and TRBJ2-7, reads DVKVTQSSRYLVKRTGEKVFLECVQDMDHENMFWYRQDPGLGLRLIYFSYDVKMKEKGDIPEGYSVSREKKERFSLILESASTNQTSMYLCASSPSGRYEQYFGPGTRLTVT.

Worth noting for this clonotype: With a much larger clone just one base away, this may be a read error. The V gene is TRBV7-9, the J gene TRBJ2-5; 8 bases match TRBD1. This CDR3 region has 14 residues. In germline, CDR1 is SEHNR, CDR2 FQNEAQ (reference sequence). Trimming removed 8 bases from V and 2 bases from J; junction bases left unmatched: 7. The DNA for the CDR3 is TGTGCCAGCTGCATCAGGGGGCGACAAGAGACCCAGTACTTC. Amino acids: CASCIRGRQETQYF.

This clonotype was observed many times. The chain links TRBV27 to TRBJ2-1, with D perhaps TRBD1 (6 bases). The CDR3 has 13 amino acids. The V and J ends lost 3 bases and 8 bases respectively, with 11 bases between them. Per the germline V gene, CDR1 is MNHEY and CDR2 is SMNVEV (reference sequence). The CDR3 region is CASSLRGGYEQFF. The CDR3 DNA follows: TGTGCCAGCAGTTTGCGTGGGGGCTATGAGCAGTTCTTC.

This clonotype appeared many times. The rearrangement uses TRBV5-5 and TRBJ2-1, with unresolved D. The CDR3 has 11 amino acids. V was trimmed by 10 bases and J by 4 bases, leaving 9 bases between them. Germline CDR1 is SGHKS and CDR2 is YYEKEE (reference sequence). This chain's CDR3 is CAGLDYNEQFF. CDR3 bases: TGTGCCGGCCTGGATTACAATGAGCAGTTCTTC.

Ten or more counts support this clonotype. The gene calls are TRBV10-3 and TRBJ1-2, with 11 positions matching TRBD1. Germline V gives CDR1 ENHRY, CDR2 SYGVKD. CDR3 length equals 14 residues. J was trimmed by 4 bases and V by 8 bases; bases with no gene match: 6. CDR3 coding DNA: TGTGCCATCCAGGGACAGGGGGGGATCTATGGCTACACCTTC. Its translation is CAIQGQGGIYGYTF.

In this sample, this clonotype turned up many times. The chain links TRBV20-1 to TRBJ1-5; maybe TRBD1 (6 bases). Germline V gene lookup returns CDR1 DFQATT and CDR2 SNEGSKA (reference sequence). CDR3 size: 14 residues. The V and J ends lost 0 bases and 5 bases respectively, with 11 bases between them. CDR3 in amino acids: CSARDRDTHQPQHF. CDR3 DNA: TGCAGTGCTAGAGATAGGGACACCCATCAGCCCCAGCATTTT.

The sample holds many counts of this clonotype. The rearrangement uses TRBV4-2 and TRBJ2-2; the match to TRBD2 covers 10 bases. The germline V gene encodes CDR1 LGHNA and CDR2 YNFKEQ. The J segment lost 3 bases and the V segment lost 1 base, leaving 5 bases of the junction unmatched. The CDR3 totals 17 residues. The DNA of the CDR3 is TGTGCCAGCAGCCAAGTGGCAGCGGGAGGGGACACCGGGGAGCTGTTTTTT. It is translated as CASSQVAAGGDTGELFF.

This clonotype was seen at least ten times. The gene calls are TRBV9 and TRBJ2-3, with D perhaps matching TRBD1 or TRBD2 (5 bases each). CDR1 is SGDLS, CDR2 YYNGEE, per germline. CDR3 length equals 15 residues. V gave up 3 bases and J gave up 6 bases, with 17 bases separating them. The CDR3 sequence is CASSATGTFPDTQYF. CDR3 nucleotide sequence: TGTGCCAGCAGCGCTACGGGGACCTTTCCGGATACGCAGTATTTT. Using reference TRBV9 and TRBJ2-3 for the parts outside the CDR3, the full variable domain is DSGVTQTPKHLITATGQRVTLRCSPRSGDLSVYWYQQSLDQGLQFLIQYYNGEERAKGNILERFSAQQFPDLHSELNLSSLELGDSALYFCASSATGTFPDTQYFGPGTRLTVL.

This clonotype was found many times. The gene calls are TRBV18 and TRBJ1-2; D may be TRBD1 (6 bases). The length of the CDR3 is 15 residues. With 0 bases removed from V and 2 bases from J, the gap between germline ends came to 10 bases. The V gene's germline CDR1 is KGHSH and CDR2 LQKENI. The CDR3 region has the DNA TGTGCCAGCTCACCACCCCCCAGGGGAAACTATGGCTACACCTTC. This translates into CASSPPPRGNYGYTF. Supplemented by reference TRBV18 and TRBJ1-2, the full variable domain reads NAGVMQNPRHLVRRRGQEARLRCSPMKGHSHVYWYRQLPEEGLKFMVYLQKENIIDESGMPKERFSAEFPKEGPSILRIQQVVRGDSAAYFCASSPPPRGNYGYTFGSGTRLTVV.

The sample holds many counts of this clonotype. The rearrangement links TRBV30 to TRBJ1-5, with D perhaps TRBD1 (5 bases). The germline V gene encodes CDR1 GTSNPN and CDR2 SVGIG (reference sequence). With 3 bases removed from V and 3 bases from J, the gap between germline ends came to 12 bases. The CDR3 contains 14 residues. This CDR3 is CAWSQGITNQPQHF. CDR3 sequence (DNA): TGTGCCTGGAGCCAGGGAATTACCAATCAGCCCCAGCATTTT.